This is a list of T cell receptor beta chains from one sample in a study of beta chain features in type 1 diabetes. The assay was immunoSEQ multiplex PCR, and TCRdb's table has in-frame clones only and misses some. The data hold over 40,000 clones, with 66% observed a single time. Specimen: Tregs from blood. Source of these receptors: a woman under 30 with type 1 diabetes. CDR3s include the opening cysteine and the closing phenylalanine or tryptophan. Each record gives: D gene, J gene, V gene, clone size, CDR3 protein, CDR3 DNA. D genes are given only for firm matches. Clone size, where shown, is once, few, many, or a class for clones that have expanded.

TRBD2 TRBJ2-5 TRBV5-1 NA CASRGTSLRTIGTQYF TGCGCCAGCAGGGGGACTAGCCTACGGACTATTGGGACCCAGTACTTC
NA TRBJ2-7 TRBV11-3 NA CASSLGESYEQYF TGTGCCAGCAGCTTAGGAGAAAGCTACGAGCAGTACTTC
NA TRBJ1-1 TRBV5-1 NA CASSFRFSRGTGEAFF TGCGCCAGCAGCTTCCGCTTCTCCCGGGGGACCGGGGAAGCTTTCTTT
NA TRBJ1-1 TRBV27 once CASKEARGVMNTEAFF TGTGCCAGCAAGGAGGCCAGGGGTGTCATGAACACTGAAGCTTTCTTT
TRBD1 TRBJ2-3 TRBV27 NA CASSPRDRRTDTQYF TGTGCCAGCAGCCCCCGGGACAGACGCACAGATACGCAGTATTTT
TRBD2 TRBJ2-7 TRBV5-4 NA CASSLGRGLAGFGEQYF TGTGCCAGCAGCTTGGGTCGGGGACTAGCGGGATTTGGCGAGCAGTACTTC
NA TRBJ2-2 TRBV7-2 NA CASSLLPQRRVRAGELFF TGTGCCAGCAGCCTACTCCCCCAGCGGAGGGTACGAGCCGGGGAGCTGTTTTTT
NA TRBJ2-3 TRBV5-1 NA CASTPGGMGTDTQYF TGCGCCAGCACCCCTGGCGGTATGGGCACAGATACGCAGTATTTT
NA TRBJ2-5 TRBV7-2 NA CASSSQPGETQYF TGTGCCAGCAGCTCCCAACCCGGGGAGACCCAGTACTTC
NA TRBJ2-7 TRBV5-1 once CASSTREIGPYEQYF TGCGCCAGCAGCACCAGGGAAATTGGACCTTACGAGCAGTACTTC
TRBD1 TRBJ2-4 TRBV29-1 NA CSVAHGTVFDIQYF TGCAGCGTTGCACACGGGACAGTTTTTGACATTCAGTACTTC
TRBD1 TRBJ1-2 TRBV5-4 NA CASSRGTAYGYTF TGTGCCAGCAGCCGCGGGACAGCCTATGGCTACACCTTC
TRBD2 TRBJ2-2 TRBV2 NA CASSSVLAGNTGELFF TGTGCCAGCAGTAGCGTACTAGCGGGTAACACCGGGGAGCTGTTTTTT
NA TRBJ2-7 TRBV28 NA CASSPPPQGGYEQYF TGTGCCAGCAGTCCCCCCCCGCAGGGCGGCTACGAGCAGTACTTC
NA TRBJ2-5 TRBV7-2 NA CASSPRVTFGETQYF TGTGCCAGCAGCCCCCGCGTGACCTTCGGGGAGACCCAGTACTTC
NA TRBJ1-4 TRBV27 medium-sized CASSLRRGEKLFF TGTGCCAGCAGTTTAAGAAGGGGGGAAAAACTGTTTTTT
NA TRBJ1-1 TRBV2 NA CASSVQGYTEAFF TGTGCCAGCAGTGTTCAGGGTTACACTGAAGCTTTCTTT
NA TRBJ2-1 TRBV6-6 NA CASSYDRYNEQFF TGTGCCAGCAGTTACGACAGATACAATGAGCAGTTCTTC
NA TRBJ2-1 TRBV4-3 once CASSQGGRFRGRTNEQFF TGCGCCAGCAGCCAAGGGGGCCGCTTTAGAGGAAGGACAAATGAGCAGTTCTTC
NA TRBJ2-7 TRBV7-9 NA CASSLEGEGTSYEQYF TGTGCCAGCAGCTTAGAGGGGGAGGGGACCTCCTACGAGCAGTACTTC
NA TRBJ1-1 TRBV6-6 few CASSYGGGVTEAFF TGTGCCAGCAGTTACGGTGGGGGCGTAACTGAAGCTTTCTTT
NA TRBJ2-1 TRBV7-2 once CASSPGGWLDEQFF TGTGCCAGCAGCCCTGGAGGGTGGCTTGATGAGCAGTTCTTC
NA TRBJ1-1 TRBV6-1 NA CASSEPLNTEAFF TGTGCCAGCAGTGAACCCTTGAACACTGAAGCTTTCTTT
TRBD2 TRBJ2-7 TRBV7-2 NA CASSLLAGEQYF TGTGCCAGCAGCCTACTAGCGGGGGAGCAGTACTTC
NA TRBJ1-5 TRBV2 NA CASRKQGNGNQPQHF TGTGCCAGCAGGAAACAGGGCAACGGCAATCAGCCCCAGCATTTT
TRBD2 TRBJ2-7 TRBV7-3 few CASSLTRLAGVNEQYF TGTGCCAGCAGCTTAACTCGTCTAGCGGGAGTAAACGAGCAGTACTTC
NA TRBJ1-2 TRBV5-1 NA CASSLGPTGFGYTF TGCGCCAGCAGCTTGGGTCCTACAGGGTTTGGCTACACCTTC
TRBD2 TRBJ2-7 TRBV5-4 NA CASSQTGGYPYEQYF TGTGCCAGCAGCCAAACGGGGGGGTATCCCTACGAGCAGTACTTC
NA TRBJ1-1 TRBV7-3 NA CASSTKAFF TGTGCCAGCAGCACTAAAGCTTTCTTT